This paragraph reports one T cell receptor (beta chain). Sequencing was performed with immunoSEQ multiplex PCR; in TCRdb, only in-frame clones are kept and a portion is missing. The profile covers 93,000 or so clones, with around 91% appearing a single time and about 0.89% taken by the ten largest. This specimen comes from a study of T cell changes during pregnancy in multiple sclerosis. Germline loops: CDR1 SGHTA, CDR2 FQGNSA. The junction had 14 bases not matched to a gene; V was cut back by 6 bases and J by 9 bases. The CDR3 runs to 16 residues. The source is a female donor with multiple sclerosis, enrolled in a pregnancy study. The chain has TRBV7-2 and TRBJ2-1, with 10 bases aligning to TRBD1. This sample comprised peripheral blood, obtained after pregnancy. CDR3 sequence reads: CASRGEIGQGGGEQFF. The CDR3 DNA reads as TGTGCCAGCAGGGGTGAAATTGGACAGGGGGGTGGTGAGCAGTTCTTC.